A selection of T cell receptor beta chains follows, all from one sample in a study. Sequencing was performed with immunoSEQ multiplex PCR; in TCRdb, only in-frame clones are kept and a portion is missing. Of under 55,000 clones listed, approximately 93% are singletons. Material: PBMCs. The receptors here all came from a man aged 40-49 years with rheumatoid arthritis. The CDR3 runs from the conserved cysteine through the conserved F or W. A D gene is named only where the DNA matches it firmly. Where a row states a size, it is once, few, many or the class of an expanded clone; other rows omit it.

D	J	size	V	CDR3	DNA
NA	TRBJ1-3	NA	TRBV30	CAVRALSSGNTIYF	TGTGCTGTGCGGGCGCTAAGTTCTGGAAACACCATATATTTT
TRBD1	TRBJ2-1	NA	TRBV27	CASSRTGLNEQFF	TGTGCCAGCAGTAGGACAGGGCTGAATGAGCAGTTCTTC
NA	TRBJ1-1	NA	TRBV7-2	CASSSQLNTEAFF	TGTGCCAGCAGCTCCCAATTGAACACTGAAGCTTTCTTT
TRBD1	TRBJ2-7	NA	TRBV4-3	CASSRGTGDYEQYF	TGCGCCAGCAGCCGCGGGACAGGAGACTACGAGCAGTACTTC
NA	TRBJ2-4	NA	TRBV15	CATSNPGTLLAKNIQYF	TGTGCCACCAGCAATCCGGGGACCCTACTAGCCAAAAACATTCAGTACTTC
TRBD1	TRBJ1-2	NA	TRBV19	CASSNGTGGIGYTF	TGTGCCAGTAGTAACGGGACAGGGGGCATTGGCTACACCTTC
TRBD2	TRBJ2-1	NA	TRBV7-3	CASSPGGAGSYNEQFF	TGTGCCAGCAGCCCTGGGGGAGCGGGGTCCTACAATGAGCAGTTCTTC
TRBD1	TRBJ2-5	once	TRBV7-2	CASSSQGAGETQYF	TGTGCCAGCAGCTCTCAGGGGGCGGGAGAGACCCAGTACTTC
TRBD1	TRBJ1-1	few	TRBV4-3	CASSQEYETGVTEAFF	TGCGCCAGCAGCCAAGAATACGAGACAGGGGTTACCGAAGCTTTCTTT
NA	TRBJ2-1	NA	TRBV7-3	CASSLTGSTYNEQFF	TGTGCCAGCAGCTTAACGGGGTCTACCTACAATGAGCAGTTCTTC
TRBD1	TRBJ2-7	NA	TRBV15	CATSAIGTGNDEQYF	TGTGCCACCAGCGCTATAGGGACAGGGAACGACGAGCAGTACTTC
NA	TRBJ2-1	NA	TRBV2	CASLRESYNEQFF	TGTGCCAGCTTGCGGGAATCCTACAATGAGCAGTTCTTC
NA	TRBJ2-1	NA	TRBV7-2	CASSFGGEQFF	TGTGCCAGCAGCTTCGGGGGTGAGCAGTTCTTC
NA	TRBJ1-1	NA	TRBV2	CASSETGLLRTEAFF	TGTGCCAGCAGTGAAACAGGGCTCCTTCGGACTGAAGCTTTCTTT
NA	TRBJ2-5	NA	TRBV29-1	CSVSSIETQYF	TGCAGCGTCTCTAGCATAGAGACCCAGTACTTC
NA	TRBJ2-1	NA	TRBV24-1	CATSDLGSSNEQFF	TGTGCCACCAGTGATTTAGGCAGCAGCAATGAGCAGTTCTTC
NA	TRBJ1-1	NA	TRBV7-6	CASSLAERRANTEAFF	TGTGCCAGCAGCTTAGCAGAGCGTAGAGCGAACACTGAAGCTTTCTTT
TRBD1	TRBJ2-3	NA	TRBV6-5	CASSYSRGQGADTQYF	TGTGCCAGCAGTTACTCGAGAGGACAGGGCGCAGATACGCAGTATTTT
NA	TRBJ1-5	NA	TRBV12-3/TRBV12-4	CASSFGGHQPQHF	TGTGCCAGCAGTTTCGGTGGGCATCAGCCCCAGCATTTT
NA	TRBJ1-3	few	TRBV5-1	CASRSDGYSGNTIYF	TGCGCCAGCAGATCCGACGGGTACTCTGGAAACACCATATATTTT
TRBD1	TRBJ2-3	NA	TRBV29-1	CSVEAQGARTDTQYF	TGCAGCGTTGAAGCGCAGGGGGCGCGCACAGATACGCAGTATTTT
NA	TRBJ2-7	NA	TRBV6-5	CASRTNGLNSYEQYF	TGTGCCAGCAGAACAAACGGACTGAACTCCTACGAGCAGTACTTC
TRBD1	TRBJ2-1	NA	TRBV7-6	CASSLDRDRGNEQFF	TGTGCCAGCAGCTTAGATCGGGACAGGGGAAATGAGCAGTTCTTC
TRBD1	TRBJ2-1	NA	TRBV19	CASKTRQGANEQFF	TGTGCCAGTAAGACCAGACAGGGGGCCAATGAGCAGTTCTTC
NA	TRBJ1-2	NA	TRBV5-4	CASSLGGPNYGYTF	TGTGCCAGCAGCTTGGGGGGACCTAACTATGGCTACACCTTC
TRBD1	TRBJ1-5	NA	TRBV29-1	CSVVDRGGNQPQHF	TGCAGCGTTGTGGACAGGGGAGGCAATCAGCCCCAGCATTTT
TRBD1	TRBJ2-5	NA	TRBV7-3	CASSLQGVPQETQYF	TGTGCCAGCAGCCTGCAGGGGGTGCCCCAAGAGACCCAGTACTTC
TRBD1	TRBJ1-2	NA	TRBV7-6	CASSSYTGQGNYGYTF	TGTGCCAGCAGCTCTTACACCGGACAGGGAAATTATGGCTACACCTTC
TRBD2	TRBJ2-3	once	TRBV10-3	CAITQREGADTQYF	TGTGCCATCACCCAGCGGGAGGGGGCAGATACGCAGTATTTT
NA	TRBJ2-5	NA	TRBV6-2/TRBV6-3	CASSGHQETQYF	TGTGCCAGCAGTGGACATCAAGAGACCCAGTACTTC
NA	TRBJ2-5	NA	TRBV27	CASSLGTQETQYF	TGTGCCAGCAGTTTAGGGACCCAAGAGACCCAGTACTTC
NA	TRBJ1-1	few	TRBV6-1	CASSEFREPGSSEAFF	TGTGCCAGCAGTGAATTTAGAGAACCAGGCTCTTCCGAAGCTTTCTTT
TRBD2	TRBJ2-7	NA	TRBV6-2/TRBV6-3	CASSYSFRAGGTYEQYF	TGTGCCAGCAGTTACTCGTTTCGAGCGGGAGGGACCTACGAGCAGTACTTC
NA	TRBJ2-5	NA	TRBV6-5	CASSYGQFQETQYF	TGTGCCAGCAGTTACGGCCAGTTCCAAGAGACCCAGTACTTC
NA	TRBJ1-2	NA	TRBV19	CASSRPDLGFSGYTF	TGTGCCAGTAGTAGACCTGATCTCGGGTTTAGTGGCTACACCTTC
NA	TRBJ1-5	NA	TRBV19	CASSIQGYNQPQHF	TGTGCCAGTAGTATACAGGGCTACAATCAGCCCCAGCATTTT
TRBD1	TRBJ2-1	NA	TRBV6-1	CASSVAGRGQVTYNEQFF	TGTGCCAGCAGTGTAGCTGGGCGGGGACAGGTAACGTACAATGAGCAGTTCTTC
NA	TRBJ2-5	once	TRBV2	CASSVSETQTQYF	TGTGCCAGCAGTGTCAGTGAAACACAGACCCAGTACTTC
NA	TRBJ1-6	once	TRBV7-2	CASSPRAYNSPLHF	TGTGCCAGCAGCCCCCGGGCCTATAATTCACCCCTCCACTTT
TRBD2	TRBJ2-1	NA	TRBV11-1	CASSSPSSGRVNEQFF	TGTGCCAGCAGCTCCCCCTCAAGCGGGAGAGTCAATGAGCAGTTCTTC
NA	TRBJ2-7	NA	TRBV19	CASSISPTGWKNEQYF	TGTGCCAGTAGTATATCCCCCACAGGGTGGAAAAACGAGCAGTACTTC
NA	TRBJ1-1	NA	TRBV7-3	CASSGPAKGQTEAFF	TGTGCCAGCAGCGGTCCGGCGAAGGGTCAGACTGAAGCTTTCTTT
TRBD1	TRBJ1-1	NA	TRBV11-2	CASSLGTGGFEAFF	TGTGCCAGCAGCTTAGGGACAGGTGGGTTTGAAGCTTTCTTT